This entry concerns a single TCR beta chain. The data were obtained in a study of blood T cell repertoires in COVID-19. In the study overall: Samples representing acute and convalescent COVID-19 were sourced from the United States, Italy and Spain. Nucleic acid was either cDNA or gDNA, and it came from T cells, B-cell-depleted T cells, or PBMCs.

Original data processing: Amplification with reference gene primers provided the estimates of nucleated cell counts. Libraries were prepared by immunoSEQ multiplex PCR; TCRdb keeps only in-frame clonotypes and omits some of them. V and J calls and clone size are those listed in that table; D and trimming were worked out from the DNA. The sample yields roughly 200,000 clones, 80% to 85% seen once. Enrolled during active infection, Seattle patients were then followed longitudinally. Germline V gene sequence: CDR1 SGHRS, CDR2 YFSETQ. The CDR3 sequence is 13 residues long. The V end lost 0 bases, the J end lost 0 bases, and 3 bases lay between the germline ends.

The chain combines TRBV5-1 with TRBJ1-2; D gene uncertain. The clonotype comes from an elderly woman with COVID-19, enrolled during active disease. The specimen was peripheral blood. The CDR3 loop is CASSLGPNYGYTF. DNA of the CDR3: TGCGCCAGCAGCTTGGGGCCTAACTATGGCTACACCTTC.